This TCR beta chain emerged from a study of regulatory T cells in long-lasting Graves disease. Time point described: newly diagnosed GD, antithyroid drugs for less than 3 months. Preparation of the TCR library used RNA extracted from PBMCs. Patients met American Thyroid Association criteria for Graves' disease. Trimming took 7 bases from V and 0 from J, leaving 15 bases between them. The CDR3 consists of 15 residues. Findings and caveats of the study: For persistent Graves' patients, TCR diversity was lower than for newly diagnosed ones. Newly diagnosed disease favored TRBV20-1 and TRBJ2-1 over persistent disease.

This clonotype was seen many times. Its antigen is as yet unknown. In building TCR beta libraries, iRepertoire HTBI primers were used together with Arm-PCR of CDR3 regions. MiXCR was run by TCRdb on the multiplex PCR reads, yielding one entry per CDR3 protein. The sample consists of about 530,000 distinct CDR3 sequences, roughly 15% of them appearing once. The data were also submitted as part of a second study, on T cells in Graves' hyperthyroidism and ophthalmopathy. That paper states: Model output signaled ophthalmopathy a median approximately 6.2 months ahead of onset.

Here the sequenced sample was peripheral blood mononuclear cells (PBMCs), taken at new diagnosis, from a patient treated with antithyroid drugs. This receptor was identified in a woman aged 40 to 65 with Graves disease. The chain has TRBV12-3 or TRBV12-4 and TRBJ1-1; D call uncertain. The CDR3 nucleotides are TGTGCCAGCAAACCGATGGAGATCATGAACACTGAAGCTTTCTTT. This translates into CASKPMEIMNTEAFF.